Below, 29 T cell receptor beta chains from the same sample are listed, as sequenced in a study of cytomegalovirus exposure and HLA in healthy donors. With 60 Vbeta and 13 Jbeta primers, the PCR was carried out. This table comes from immunoSEQ multiplex PCR, and its TCRdb copy is limited to in-frame clones, with some not included. The sample shows 150,000 to 200,000 clones, roughly 73% of them seen only once. Sample: PBMCs. The source is a male donor in good health and CMV-seronegative.

In its sample, this clone was seen once. The V and J genes are TRBV18 and TRBJ2-1; D gene unclear. CDR1 KGHSH and CDR2 LQKENI come from the germline V gene. V was trimmed by 2 bases and J by 1 base, leaving 3 bases between them. This CDR3 is built from 13 residues. The CDR3 loop is CASSPESYNEQFF. For the CDR3, the DNA is TGTGCCAGCTCACCAGAGTCCTACAATGAGCAGTTCTTC.

A few counts support this clone. The V and J genes are TRBV28 and TRBJ2-7; 7 nucleotides agree with TRBD2. The J segment lost 2 bases and the V segment lost 7 bases, leaving 2 bases of the junction unmatched. The CDR3 length is 12 residues. Germline lookup yields CDR1 MDHEN and CDR2 SYDVKM. As DNA, the CDR3 is TGTGCCAGCACTAGCGGAACCTACGAGCAGTACTTC. Its protein product is CASTSGTYEQYF.

The chain's CDR3 is CASSVSGTAYEQYF. In DNA, the CDR3 is TGTGCCAGCAGCGTCTCCGGGACAGCCTACGAGCAGTACTTC. This chain joins TRBV9 and TRBJ2-7; TRBD1 agrees at 7 bases. Germline-derived CDR1 and CDR2 are SGDLS and YYNGEE. V shed 2 bases and J 2 bases; nucleotides not matched to a gene: 4. The CDR3 has 14 amino acids.

The V and J genes are TRBV28 and TRBJ1-3; maybe TRBD1 (6 bases). The V gene lost 3 bases and the J gene lost 3 bases, with 9 bases spanning the gap. This CDR3 region has 14 residues. Germline CDR1 and CDR2: MDHEN and SYDVKM. Here the CDR3 reads CASSLTGYGNTIYF. The CDR3 nucleotides read TGTGCCAGCAGTTTGACAGGTTATGGAAACACCATATATTTT.

The V and J genes are TRBV6-5 and TRBJ1-1; D perhaps matches TRBD1 (5 bases). Germline CDR1 and CDR2: MNHEY and SVGAGI. The CDR3 length is 14 residues. V gave up 6 bases and J gave up 0 bases, with 11 bases separating them. This chain's CDR3 is CASSFDRVNTEAFF. As DNA, the CDR3 is TGTGCCAGCAGCTTCGACAGAGTGAACACTGAAGCTTTCTTT.

The rearrangement joins TRBV7-9 to TRBJ1-5; 10 bases match TRBD1. The germline CDR1 and CDR2 sequences are SEHNR and FQNEAQ (reference sequence). The trim removed 3 bases at V and 7 bases at J, leaving 6 bases unmatched. The CDR3 sequence is 15 residues long. The CDR3 bases are TGTGCCAGCAGCTTGGGGACAGGGGAGGGCCAGCCCCAGCATTTT. Translating it yields CASSLGTGEGQPQHF.

This clone was found once. V usage is TRBV5-5 and J usage is TRBJ2-7, with 9 nucleotides matching TRBD1. Germline loops: CDR1 SGHKS, CDR2 YYEKEE (reference sequence). V shed 4 bases and J 2 bases; nucleotides not matched to a gene: 7. This CDR3 spans 15 amino acids. DNA for the CDR3: TGTGCCAGCAGCCTCCAGGACAGGGGAGCCTACGAGCAGTACTTC. This gives the protein CASSLQDRGAYEQYF.

CDR3 region: CASSFGGAAYNEQFF. The CDR3 DNA sequence: TGTGCCAGCAGCTTTGGGGGGGCCGCCTACAATGAGCAGTTCTTC. The chain has TRBV5-4 and TRBJ2-1; a possible D gene is TRBD2 (7 bases). CDR1 is SGHNT and CDR2 is YYREEE in the germline V gene (reference sequence). This CDR3 has 15 residues. Trimming removed 2 bases at V and 2 bases at J, with 11 bases between.

This chain uses TRBV11-2 with TRBJ1-2, with D perhaps TRBD1 (6 bases). V was shortened by 6 bases and J by 5 bases, with 19 bases between the two germline ends. Germline V gives CDR1 SGHAT, CDR2 FQNNGV. This CDR3 contains 15 residues. The CDR3 here is CASSDSIGGEYGYTF. The CDR3 DNA reads as TGTGCCAGCAGTGACTCTATAGGGGGAGAATATGGCTACACCTTC.

CDR3 DNA sequence: TGTGCCAGCAGCTTAACCCCGGGACAGGGATACGAGCAGTACTTC. Amino acids: CASSLTPGQGYEQYF. The chain employs TRBV7-2 and TRBJ2-7; 9 bases agree with TRBD1. V trimming: 2 bases; J trimming: 4 bases; junction bases outside the gene matches: 6. CDR3 size: 15 residues. CDR1 is SGHTA, CDR2 FQGNSA, per germline. Full variable domain (missing parts from reference TRBV7-2 and TRBJ2-7): GAGVSQSPSNKVTEKGKDVELRCDPISGHTALYWYRQSLGQGLEFLIYFQGNSAPDKSGLPSDRFSAERTGGSVSTLTIQRTQQEDSAVYLCASSLTPGQGYEQYFGPGTRLTVT.

This chain uses TRBV18 with TRBJ2-5; 7 bases map to TRBD1. Germline V gene data show CDR1 as KGHSH and CDR2 as LQKENI. V shed 3 bases and J 4 bases; nucleotides not matched to a gene: 5. The CDR3 extends over 14 amino acids. The CDR3 is CASSPPTGSETQYF. Written as DNA, the CDR3 is TGTGCCAGCTCACCGCCGACAGGGTCAGAGACCCAGTACTTC.

This clone was picked up one time. The V call is TRBV18, the J call TRBJ2-1; 9 bases align to TRBD2. Germline CDR1 reads KGHSH; CDR2 reads LQKENI. V was clipped by 8 bases and J by 9 bases; unmatched bases: 14. There are 15 residues in the CDR3. The CDR3 bases are TGTGCCAGCAGAAAGGGCGGGGGGGCTGCGAGTGAGCAGTTCTTC. This gives the protein CASRKGGGAASEQFF.

This chain joins TRBV7-2 and TRBJ2-7, with 11 bases fitting TRBD2. This CDR3 contains 14 residues. Per germline, CDR1 SGHTA and CDR2 FQGNSA. After removal of 6 bases from V and 7 bases from J, the junction contained 8 bases not matched to a gene. Here the CDR3 DNA reads TGTGCCAGCAGACCAACTAGCGGGAGAGATGAGCAGTACTTC. Protein product: CASRPTSGRDEQYF.

This clone occurred once. This rearrangement joins TRBV7-6 to TRBJ1-6, with a possible D match to TRBD1 (6 bases). The CDR3 covers 14 residues. Germline CDR1 and CDR2: SGHVS and FNYEAQ. The V end was cut by 5 bases, the J end by 7 bases, with 12 bases between. The CDR3 DNA reads as TGTGCCAGCAGCACCCGACAGGCCAATTCACCCCTCCACTTT. It encodes CASSTRQANSPLHF.

This sequence joins TRBV9 and TRBJ1-3; TRBD1 is a possible D gene (6 bases). The germline V and J ends were trimmed by 0 bases and 4 bases, with 8 bases remaining between them. The CDR3 length is 14 residues. CDR1 SGDLS and CDR2 YYNGEE come from the germline V gene. The CDR3 DNA follows: TGTGCCAGCAGCGTAGAGGGGGAAGGAAACACCATATATTTT. Protein sequence: CASSVEGEGNTIYF.

The rearrangement links TRBV9 to TRBJ1-4, with 10 bases lining up with TRBD1. The CDR3 spans 15 residues. Germline V lookup: CDR1 SGDLS, CDR2 YYNGEE. J lost 7 bases, V lost 3 bases, and 6 bases had no gene match. The CDR3 reads CASSAGQGGGEKLFF. CDR3 DNA: TGTGCCAGCAGCGCCGGACAGGGGGGAGGTGAAAAACTGTTTTTT.

The V gene is TRBV9, the J gene TRBJ2-5; 7 bases map to TRBD2. Germline V gives CDR1 SGDLS, CDR2 YYNGEE. V lost 0 bases to trimming and J lost 4 bases; unmatched junction nucleotides: 6. The CDR3 is made up of 15 amino acids. The CDR3 DNA sequence: TGTGCCAGCAGCGTAGTAACATTAGCGGGAGAGACCCAGTACTTC. It specifies CASSVVTLAGETQYF.

To note about this clone: This sample includes further DNA sequences coding for the same CDR3. The chain uses TRBV6-5 and TRBJ2-7, with 9 bases that match TRBD2. From germline, CDR1 is MNHEY and CDR2 SVGAGI. CDR3 length equals 15 residues. Trimming at V came to 0 bases and at J to 4 bases, leaving 4 bases not matched to a gene. This CDR3 is CASSYSLAGGYEQYF. The CDR3 bases are TGTGCCAGCAGTTACTCACTAGCGGGCGGTTACGAGCAGTACTTC.

This chain uses TRBV5-1 with TRBJ2-7; 12 positions match TRBD1. In germline, CDR1 is SGHRS, CDR2 YFSETQ. V was pared by 0 bases and J by 6 bases, with 7 bases of the junction left unmatched. This CDR3 spans 16 amino acids. CDR3 sequence: CASSLGAGTGGSEQYF. For the CDR3, the DNA is TGCGCCAGCAGCTTGGGGGCCGGGACAGGGGGCAGCGAGCAGTACTTC. Together with reference TRBV5-1 and TRBJ2-7, the CDR3 gives the full variable domain: KAGVTQTPRYLIKTRGQQVTLSCSPISGHRSVSWYQQTPGQGLQFLFEYFSETQRNKGNFPGRFSGRQFSNSRSEMNVSTLELGDSALYLCASSLGAGTGGSEQYFGPGTRLTVT.

In nucleotides, the CDR3 is TGTGCCAGCAGCTCCGAGAGCACAGATACGCAGTATTTT. It yields the protein CASSSESTDTQYF. The chain couples TRBV5-6 to TRBJ2-3; the D is unclear. CDR1 and CDR2 (germline): SGHDT, YYEEEE. This CDR3 spans 13 amino acids. V was clipped by 3 bases and J by 0 bases, with 5 bases between them. The variable domain in full, with the rest retrieved from reference TRBV5-6 and TRBJ2-3, is DAGVTQSPTHLIKTRGQQVTLRCSPKSGHDTVSWYQQALGQGPQFIFQYYEEEERQRGNFPDRFSGHQFPNYSSELNVNALLLGDSALYLCASSSESTDTQYFGPGTRLTVL.

Note on this clone: The sample contains more than one DNA sequence encoding this CDR3. V usage is TRBV27 and J usage is TRBJ2-2, with D uncertain. The germline V gene encodes CDR1 MNHEY and CDR2 SMNVEV (reference sequence). The CDR3 spans 12 residues. V lost 5 bases, J lost 5 bases, and 6 bases lay in between. The CDR3 here is CASSPLTGELFF. The DNA of the CDR3 is TGTGCCAGCAGTCCACTGACCGGGGAGCTGTTTTTT.

This clone was recorded once. The chain combines TRBV6-1 with TRBJ2-5, with a possible D match to TRBD1 (5 bases). CDR1 and CDR2 (germline): MNHNS, SASEGT. The CDR3 spans 12 residues. Trimming cost V 10 bases and J 2 bases, with 11 bases left between them. The CDR3 is CATRVVQETQYF. The CDR3 coding sequence is TGTGCCACCAGGGTAGTTCAAGAGACCCAGTACTTC.

In nucleotides, the CDR3 is TGCGCCAGCAGCCCGAGCGGGGCTAGCGGGAGGTTGGAGGAGACCCAGTACTTC. Its protein is CASSPSGASGRLEETQYF. The J gene is TRBJ2-5, the V gene TRBV4-1; 11 bases map to TRBD2. The germline V gene encodes CDR1 MGHRA and CDR2 YSYEKL. The J segment lost 5 bases and the V segment lost 4 bases, leaving 15 bases of the junction unmatched. This CDR3 is 18 amino acids long.

This chain joins TRBV9 and TRBJ2-7; TRBD2 agrees at 12 bases. CDR1 is SGDLS and CDR2 is YYNGEE in the germline V gene. This CDR3 is built from 14 residues. Unmatched junction bases numbered 5, after V lost 5 bases and J lost 5 bases. This CDR3 reads CASSLTSGRDEQYF. DNA of the CDR3: TGTGCCAGCAGTTTGACTAGCGGGAGAGACGAGCAGTACTTC.

The chain employs TRBV19 and TRBJ2-1; tentative D call: TRBD2 (6 bases). With 3 bases removed from V and 10 bases from J, the gap between germline ends came to 13 bases. CDR3 length equals 13 residues. Germline-derived CDR1 and CDR2 are LNHDA and SQIVND (reference sequence). The CDR3 here is CASSIFREDEQFF. CDR3 DNA: TGTGCCAGTAGTATCTTCAGGGAGGACGAGCAGTTCTTC.

V usage is TRBV2 and J usage is TRBJ2-3; 13 bases line up with TRBD2. Germline values: CDR1 SNHLY, CDR2 FYNNEI. The J segment lost 2 bases and the V segment lost 3 bases, leaving 5 bases of the junction unmatched. CDR3 length: 17 residues. CDR3 residues: CASSDGLAGVNTDTQYF. The CDR3, as DNA: TGTGCCAGCAGTGACGGACTAGCGGGAGTAAACACAGATACGCAGTATTTT.

The CDR3 region has the DNA TGTGCCAGCAGTACTGGGGGGGCCAATGAGCAGTTCTTC. This codes for CASSTGGANEQFF. This sequence joins TRBV6-4 and TRBJ2-1; D is possibly TRBD2 (7 bases). V lost 5 bases to trimming and J lost 6 bases, with 11 bases between them. Per germline, CDR1 MRHNA and CDR2 SNTAGT. This CDR3 contains 13 residues.

This chain joins TRBV28 and TRBJ2-7; possible D gene TRBD1, 6 bases. The CDR3 consists of 13 residues. Deletions cut 4 bases from V and 3 bases from J, with 10 bases between. Germline CDR1 and CDR2: MDHEN and SYDVKM. CDR3 loop: CASSSLGGYEQYF. DNA of the CDR3: TGTGCCAGCAGTTCGTTAGGGGGCTACGAGCAGTACTTC.

The chain is built from TRBV5-1 and TRBJ1-2; weak D call: TRBD1 (5 bases). V was clipped by 10 bases and J by 6 bases, with 16 bases between them. This CDR3 spans 12 amino acids. Germline-derived CDR1 and CDR2 are SGHRS and YFSETQ. The CDR3 sequence: CAPPGGSNGYTF. CDR3 sequence (DNA): TGCGCCCCGCCGGGGGGGTCGAATGGCTACACCTTC. The whole variable domain, filled in from reference TRBV5-1 and TRBJ1-2, reads KAGVTQTPRYLIKTRGQQVTLSCSPISGHRSVSWYQQTPGQGLQFLFEYFSETQRNKGNFPGRFSGRQFSNSRSEMNVSTLELGDSALYLCAPPGGSNGYTFGSGTRLTVV.